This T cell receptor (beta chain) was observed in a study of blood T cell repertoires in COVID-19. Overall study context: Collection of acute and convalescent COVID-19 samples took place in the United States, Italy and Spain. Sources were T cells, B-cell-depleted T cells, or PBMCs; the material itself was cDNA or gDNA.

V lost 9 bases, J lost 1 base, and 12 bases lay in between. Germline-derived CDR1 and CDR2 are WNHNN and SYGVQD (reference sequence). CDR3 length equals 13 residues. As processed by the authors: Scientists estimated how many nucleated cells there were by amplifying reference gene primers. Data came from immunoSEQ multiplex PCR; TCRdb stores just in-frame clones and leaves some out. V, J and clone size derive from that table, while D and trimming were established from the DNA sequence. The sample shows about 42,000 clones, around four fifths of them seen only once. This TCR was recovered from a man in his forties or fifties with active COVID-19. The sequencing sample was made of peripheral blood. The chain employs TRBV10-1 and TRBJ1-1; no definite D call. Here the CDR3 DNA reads TGCGCCAGGCCTTCACGGGGGAACACTGAAGCTTTCTTT. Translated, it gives CARPSRGNTEAFF.